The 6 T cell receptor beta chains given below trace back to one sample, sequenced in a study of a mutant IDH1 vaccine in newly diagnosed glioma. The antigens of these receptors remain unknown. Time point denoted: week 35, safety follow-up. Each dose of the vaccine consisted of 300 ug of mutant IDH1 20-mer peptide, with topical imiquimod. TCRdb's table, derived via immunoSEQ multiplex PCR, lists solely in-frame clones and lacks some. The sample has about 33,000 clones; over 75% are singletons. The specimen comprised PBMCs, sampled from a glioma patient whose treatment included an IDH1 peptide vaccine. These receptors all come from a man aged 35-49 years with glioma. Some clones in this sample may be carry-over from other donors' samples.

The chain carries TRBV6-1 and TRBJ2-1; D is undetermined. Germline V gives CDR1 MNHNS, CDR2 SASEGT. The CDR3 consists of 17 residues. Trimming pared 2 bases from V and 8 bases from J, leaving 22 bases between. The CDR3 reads CASSEHVRAKPSYEQFF. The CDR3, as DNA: TGTGCCAGCAGTGAACATGTTAGGGCGAAACCCTCGTATGAGCAGTTCTTC.

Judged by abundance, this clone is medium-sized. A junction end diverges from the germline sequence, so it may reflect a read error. The CDR3 DNA reads as TGTGCCAGCTCACGAATGGATCTAACTCAGGGTCGGATCTTT. Protein: CASSRMDLTQGRIF. This chain uses TRBV18 with TRBJ1-1; D perhaps matches TRBD1 (5 bases). Looked up from germline, CDR1 is KGHSH and CDR2 is LQKENI. The CDR3 is made up of 14 amino acids.

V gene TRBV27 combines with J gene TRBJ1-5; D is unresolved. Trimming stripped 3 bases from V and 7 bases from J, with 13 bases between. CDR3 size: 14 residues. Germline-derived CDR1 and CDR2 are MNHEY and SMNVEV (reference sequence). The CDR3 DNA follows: TGTGCCAGCAGTTTCTTTGGCAGTAACCAGCCCCAGCATTTT. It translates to CASSFFGSNQPQHF.

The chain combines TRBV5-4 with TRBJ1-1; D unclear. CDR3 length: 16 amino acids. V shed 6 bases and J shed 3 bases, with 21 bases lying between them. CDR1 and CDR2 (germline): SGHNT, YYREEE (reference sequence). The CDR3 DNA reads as TGTGCCAGCACCCAAACCTTGGGGTTAGGAGACACTGAAGCTTTCTTT. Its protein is CASTQTLGLGDTEAFF.

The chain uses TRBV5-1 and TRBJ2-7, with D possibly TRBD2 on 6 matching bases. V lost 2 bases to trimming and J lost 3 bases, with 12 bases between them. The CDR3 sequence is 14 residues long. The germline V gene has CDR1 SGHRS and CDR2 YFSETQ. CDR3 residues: CASSFGGQGYEQYF. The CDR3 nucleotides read TGCGCCAGCAGCTTTGGAGGGCAGGGCTACGAGCAGTACTTC.

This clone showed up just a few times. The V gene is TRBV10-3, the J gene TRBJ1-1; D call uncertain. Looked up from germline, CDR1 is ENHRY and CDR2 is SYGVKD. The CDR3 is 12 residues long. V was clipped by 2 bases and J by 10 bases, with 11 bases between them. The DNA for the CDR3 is TGTGCCATCAGTGAGGCCCCCCGAGGAGCTTTCTTT. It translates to CAISEAPRGAFF.